The 31 T cell receptor beta chains reported below all come from one sample, sequenced in a study of cytomegalovirus exposure and HLA in healthy donors. Primers for the PCR totalled 60 Vbeta and 13 Jbeta. TCRdb's table, derived via immunoSEQ multiplex PCR, lists solely in-frame clones and lacks some. Seen here are fewer than 200,000 clones, approximately 77% observed once, and the top ten hold approximately 7%. The sequenced sample consisted of PBMCs. The receptors come from a male donor in good health and CMV-seropositive.

The V gene is TRBV9, the J gene TRBJ2-3, with TRBD2 as a possible D gene (6 bases). V dropped 7 bases and J dropped 6 bases, with 15 bases sitting between them. From germline, CDR1 is SGDLS and CDR2 YYNGEE. The CDR3 spans 13 residues. The CDR3 DNA sequence: TGTGCCAGCTCACGCGGGGTCCGGGATACGCAGTATTTT. It codes for CASSRGVRDTQYF.

The chain joins TRBV13 to TRBJ1-1; D ambiguous. This CDR3 region has 13 residues. The germline CDR1 and CDR2 sequences are PRHDT and FYEKMQ (reference sequence). V dropped 5 bases and J dropped 1 base, with 8 bases sitting between them. For the CDR3, the DNA is TGTGCCAGCAGCGATAGAACGAACACTGAAGCTTTCTTT. It codes for CASSDRTNTEAFF.

The chain combines TRBV11-1 with TRBJ2-7, with 8 bases fitting TRBD2. V lost 3 bases and J lost 0; bases outside the gene matches: 4. Germline V CDR1 and CDR2: SGHAT, FQDESV (reference sequence). The CDR3 contains 15 residues. The DNA for the CDR3 is TGTGCCAGCAGCTTCTTAGCGGGGTACTCCTACGAGCAGTACTTC. It translates to CASSFLAGYSYEQYF.

The CDR3 loop is CASSMTGVQPQHF. As DNA, the CDR3 is TGTGCCAGCAGCATGACAGGGGTTCAGCCCCAGCATTTT. The rearrangement links TRBV7-9 to TRBJ1-5; 8 bases line up with TRBD1. Trimming at V came to 5 bases and at J to 6 bases, leaving 3 bases not matched to a gene. The CDR3 spans 13 residues. The germline gives CDR1 SEHNR, CDR2 FQNEAQ (reference sequence).

This clone was seen more than once but under ten times. The J gene is TRBJ1-5, the V gene TRBV6-5; possible D gene TRBD1, 6 bases. The V and J ends lost 8 bases and 5 bases respectively, with 19 bases between them. Germline CDR1 reads MNHEY; CDR2 reads SVGAGI. CDR3 size: 15 residues. The CDR3 bases are TGTGCCAGCGGGCCCTCGGACAGTCATTATCAGCCCCAGCATTTT. Its protein is CASGPSDSHYQPQHF.

The chain employs TRBV28 and TRBJ1-5; D call uncertain. The V and J ends lost 3 bases and 5 bases respectively, with 8 bases between them. The germline gives CDR1 MDHEN, CDR2 SYDVKM. The CDR3 loop spans 13 amino acids. CDR3 DNA: TGTGCCAGCAGTTTGAGGCATGATCAGCCCCAGCATTTT. This gives the protein CASSLRHDQPQHF.

V and J are TRBV7-8 and TRBJ2-1; no reliable D call. The CDR3 contains 16 residues. V was pared by 1 base and J by 6 bases, with 16 bases between. Germline CDR1 and CDR2: SGHVS and FQNEAQ. Written as DNA, the CDR3 is TGTGCCAGCAGCTTAGAGCCCCCGGCAGGTCGCAATGAGCAGTTCTTC. It translates to CASSLEPPAGRNEQFF.

The chain carries TRBV19 and TRBJ1-1; possibly TRBD1 for D (6 bases). The V gene lost 9 bases and the J gene lost 4 bases, with 15 bases spanning the gap. The germline CDR1 and CDR2 sequences are LNHDA and SQIVND (reference sequence). The CDR3 is 13 residues long. DNA for the CDR3: TGTGCCAGCCGGGGACATGAGTCCACTGAAGCTTTCTTT. This codes for CASRGHESTEAFF.

The V and J genes are TRBV18 and TRBJ2-7; 8 bases match TRBD1. The germline gives CDR1 KGHSH, CDR2 LQKENI. The CDR3 totals 13 residues. V lost 6 bases to trimming and J lost 3 bases; unmatched junction nucleotides: 4. The CDR3 DNA follows: TGTGCCAGCTCCCTCGGACAGGGCTACGAGCAGTACTTC. This codes for CASSLGQGYEQYF.

This clone showed up just a few times. The chain carries TRBV15 and TRBJ1-1, with D unclear. Trimming took off 8 bases at V and 1 base at J, with 29 bases between the two ends. Germline assignment: CDR1 LNHNV and CDR2 YYDKDF (reference sequence). The CDR3 consists of 19 residues. CDR3 region: CATPNDPPPVRHPNTEAFF. The CDR3 DNA reads as TGTGCCACCCCTAACGATCCACCCCCTGTAAGACACCCGAACACTGAAGCTTTCTTT.

The chain uses TRBV29-1 and TRBJ2-1; 10 bases fit TRBD2. J lost 4 bases, V lost 7 bases, and 1 base had no gene match. The CDR3 length is 12 residues. In germline, CDR1 is SQVTM, CDR2 ANQGSEA. The CDR3 is CSGAGGYNEQFF. In DNA, the CDR3 is TGCAGCGGAGCGGGGGGGTACAATGAGCAGTTCTTC.

Only one count was recorded for this clone. V usage is TRBV7-9 and J usage is TRBJ1-2; TRBD1 matches 8 bases. The CDR3 totals 16 residues. Germline V lookup: CDR1 SEHNR, CDR2 FQNEAQ (reference sequence). V dropped 5 bases and J dropped 2; count of bases not matched to a gene: 10. CDR3 DNA: TGTGCCAGCAGCGAGAGCAGGGGGCGAGGAAACTATGGCTACACCTTC. Translating gives CASSESRGRGNYGYTF.

DNA of the CDR3: TGTGCCAGCAGTCTAGGGCCCCGGACTCCTCAGTTCTTC. It codes for CASSLGPRTPQFF. The chain is built from TRBV6-5 and TRBJ2-1; tentatively, D is TRBD2 (5 bases). This CDR3 contains 13 residues. Germline lookup yields CDR1 MNHEY and CDR2 SVGAGI. Trimming took off 5 bases at V and 13 bases at J, with 18 bases between the two ends.

The chain uses TRBV7-9 and TRBJ2-7; 7 nucleotides align to TRBD1. The CDR3 contains 12 residues. The V gene's germline CDR1 is SEHNR and CDR2 FQNEAQ (reference sequence). Trimming removed 1 base from V and 6 bases from J; junction bases left unmatched: 0. CDR3 DNA sequence: TGTGCCAGCAGCTTAGGGGACAGCGAGCAGTACTTC. As protein: CASSLGDSEQYF.

The J gene is TRBJ1-1, the V gene TRBV5-4, with TRBD1 matching over 10 bases. The germline gives CDR1 SGHNT, CDR2 YYREEE (reference sequence). Trimming at V came to 0 bases and at J to 5 bases, leaving 4 bases not matched to a gene. CDR3 length: 15 amino acids. The CDR3 sequence is CASSLGQGAWTEAFF. The CDR3 nucleotides are TGTGCCAGCAGCTTGGGACAGGGGGCTTGGACTGAAGCTTTCTTT.

This chain uses TRBV21-1 with TRBJ1-2; TRBD1, the table's D call, was not compared with the DNA. TRBV21-1 is assigned pseudogene status. The CDR3 is 14 amino acids. As DNA, the CDR3 is TGTGCCAGCAGCAGCCCGACAGGGGTATATGGCTACACCTTC. This encodes CASSSPTGVYGYTF.

The chain employs TRBV15 and TRBJ1-4; 10 bases align to TRBD1. CDR3 size: 15 residues. Germline CDR1 LNHNV, CDR2 YYDKDF (reference sequence). After removal of 4 bases from V and 5 bases from J, the junction contained 4 bases not matched to a gene. The CDR3 sequence is CATSIVGQGNEKLFF. Here the CDR3 DNA reads TGTGCCACCAGCATCGTGGGACAGGGGAATGAAAAACTGTTTTTT.

This chain joins TRBV14 and TRBJ2-1; TRBD2 aligns across 8 bases. The germline V gene has CDR1 SGHDN and CDR2 FVKESK. CDR3 size: 16 residues. After removal of 4 bases from V and 9 bases from J, the junction contained 14 bases not matched to a gene. Here the CDR3 reads CASSPPWGTRASEQFF. The CDR3 coding sequence is TGTGCCAGCAGCCCACCATGGGGGACTAGGGCAAGTGAGCAGTTCTTC.

The CDR3 sequence is CASSLKGQRAGVYGYTF. The CDR3 nucleotides read TGTGCCAGCAGTTTAAAAGGGCAACGGGCAGGGGTCTACGGCTACACCTTC. This chain links TRBV27 with TRBJ1-2; a weak D match, TRBD1 (6 bases). The germline V and J ends were trimmed by 2 bases and 8 bases, with 24 bases remaining between them. The CDR3 sequence is 17 residues long. CDR1 is MNHEY and CDR2 is SMNVEV in the germline V gene (reference sequence).

The chain links TRBV5-1 to TRBJ2-5; TRBD1 aligns across 12 bases. The CDR3 consists of 17 residues. CDR1 is SGHRS, CDR2 YFSETQ, per germline. Unmatched junction bases numbered 10, after V lost 2 bases and J lost 5 bases. The CDR3 region has the DNA TGCGCCAGCAGCTTAGGATCGGGACAGGGGGCATCGGAGACCCAGTACTTC. Its protein product is CASSLGSGQGASETQYF. Looking up the rest from reference TRBV5-1 and TRBJ2-5 gives the full variable domain: KAGVTQTPRYLIKTRGQQVTLSCSPISGHRSVSWYQQTPGQGLQFLFEYFSETQRNKGNFPGRFSGRQFSNSRSEMNVSTLELGDSALYLCASSLGSGQGASETQYFGPGTRLLVL.

The genes are TRBV2 and TRBJ2-2; D is perhaps TRBD1 (6 bases). Trimming left V 6 bases short and J 7 bases short, with 18 bases between. This CDR3 spans 15 amino acids. Germline loops: CDR1 SNHLY, CDR2 FYNNEI. The CDR3 protein is CASRRDRNNLGELFF. The CDR3 region has the DNA TGTGCCAGCAGGCGAGACAGGAACAACCTCGGGGAGCTGTTTTTT.

The chain recombines TRBV19 with TRBJ2-5, with 7 bases fitting TRBD1. CDR1 LNHDA and CDR2 SQIVND come from the germline V gene (reference sequence). The CDR3 is 13 residues long. J lost 1 base, V lost 4 bases, and 0 bases had no gene match. As DNA, the CDR3 is TGTGCCAGTAGTAGGGACAGCCAAGAGACCCAGTACTTC. It encodes CASSRDSQETQYF. The entire variable domain, with the rest obtained from reference TRBV19 and TRBJ2-5, is as follows: DGGITQSPKYLFRKEGQNVTLSCEQNLNHDAMYWYRQDPGQGLRLIYYSQIVNDFQKGDIAEGYSVSREKKESFPLTVTSAQKNPTAFYLCASSRDSQETQYFGPGTRLLVL.

This rearrangement joins TRBV9 to TRBJ1-2, with 8 bases matching TRBD1. V lost 4 bases to trimming and J lost 4 bases; unmatched junction nucleotides: 12. This CDR3 has 16 amino acids. In germline, CDR1 is SGDLS, CDR2 YYNGEE. CDR3 sequence: CASSNLGTGKSYGYTF. In DNA, the CDR3 is TGTGCCAGCAGCAACTTAGGGACAGGCAAAAGCTATGGCTACACCTTC.

This rearrangement joins TRBV30 to TRBJ2-3; weak D call: TRBD1 (6 bases). The CDR3 is 15 residues long. Trimming cost V 2 bases and J 2 bases, with 14 bases left between them. CDR1 and CDR2 (germline): GTSNPN, SVGIG (reference sequence). As DNA, the CDR3 is TGTGCCTGGAGTATAGGTCAGGGGCTCACAGATACGCAGTATTTT. As protein: CAWSIGQGLTDTQYF.

V is TRBV7-9 and J is TRBJ2-7, with 9 bases matching TRBD2. Germline V lookup: CDR1 SEHNR, CDR2 FQNEAQ (reference sequence). V trimming: 5 bases; J trimming: 3 bases; junction bases outside the gene matches: 11. CDR3 length: 16 residues. CDR3 protein: CASSQKGPSGDYEQYF. CDR3 nucleotide sequence: TGTGCCAGCAGCCAGAAAGGGCCTAGCGGGGACTACGAGCAGTACTTC.

The chain has TRBV7-9 and TRBJ1-6; D remains unclear. The germline V gene has CDR1 SEHNR and CDR2 FQNEAQ (reference sequence). The CDR3 is made up of 18 amino acids. Trimming removed 4 bases from V and 4 bases from J, with 20 bases in between. Here the CDR3 reads CASSYYDAGPNYNSPLHF. The CDR3 region has the DNA TGTGCCAGCAGCTACTACGACGCGGGCCCCAATTATAATTCACCCCTCCACTTT.

The J gene is TRBJ2-7, the V gene TRBV30; maybe TRBD1 (6 bases). Trimming took 1 base from V and 9 from J, leaving 19 bases between them. The CDR3 extends over 14 amino acids. Germline V CDR1 and CDR2: GTSNPN, SVGIG (reference sequence). The CDR3 sequence is CAWSGAGVGSVQYF. The CDR3 DNA reads TGTGCCTGGAGTGGGGCAGGGGTCGGGTCAGTGCAGTACTTC.

This clone has more than one count but fewer than ten. The chain recombines TRBV4-3 with TRBJ2-5; D might be TRBD2 (6 bases). The length of the CDR3 is 20 residues. Trimming shortened V by 0 bases and J by 0 bases, and 23 bases separated the two germline ends. Germline V gene sequence: CDR1 LGHNA, CDR2 YSLEER. The CDR3 nucleotides read TGCGCCAGCAGCCAAGATTTGGGCCTGGGAGCTGGAGGGGACCAAGAGACCCAGTACTTC. Protein sequence: CASSQDLGLGAGGDQETQYF.

The chain combines TRBV5-1 with TRBJ1-1; 7 bases align to TRBD1. V lost 3 bases to trimming and J lost 4 bases; unmatched junction nucleotides: 6. In germline, CDR1 is SGHRS, CDR2 YFSETQ. This CDR3 has 14 residues. CDR3: CASSWGTATTEAFF. As DNA, the CDR3 is TGCGCCAGCAGCTGGGGGACAGCGACCACTGAAGCTTTCTTT.

This rearrangement joins TRBV4-2 to TRBJ2-4; D call uncertain. There are 15 residues in the CDR3. Deletions cut 0 bases from V and 7 bases from J, with 13 bases between. Germline V gene data show CDR1 as LGHNA and CDR2 as YNFKEQ. This chain's CDR3 is CASSQESYPNNIQYF. CDR3 nucleotide sequence: TGTGCCAGCAGCCAAGAAAGTTATCCTAATAACATTCAGTACTTC.

The chain joins TRBV7-2 to TRBJ1-5, with D maybe TRBD1 (6 bases). This CDR3 spans 16 amino acids. Germline V lookup: CDR1 SGHTA, CDR2 FQGNSA. V lost 3 bases and J 4 bases, leaving 16 bases between the germline ends. The CDR3: CASSFNGQGTNQPQHF. DNA of the CDR3: TGTGCCAGCAGCTTTAACGGTCAGGGGACAAATCAGCCCCAGCATTTT.